This TCR beta chain is drawn from a study of early stage breast cancer tumors. Using immunoSEQ multiplex PCR, the repertoire was profiled, and TCRdb retains in-frame clones only, with some absent. The sample lists roughly 57,000 clones; about 90% were seen once. Trimming removed 6 bases from V and 8 bases from J, with 17 bases in between. Germline assignment: CDR1 SGHRS and CDR2 YFSETQ. This CDR3 contains 14 residues. For this clone: The antigen remains undetermined.

Study results and caveats: Bulk DNA sequencing of unsorted cells missed chain pairing and markers.

The V call is TRBV5-1, the J call TRBJ1-4; D gene unclear. What was sequenced was blood. The source of this sequence is a person aged 70 to 85 with breast cancer. The CDR3 coding sequence is TGCGCCAGCACTGCTGCGCACCCGGGGGAAAAACTGTTTTTT. It is translated as CASTAAHPGEKLFF.